The sample holds many counts of the clone carrying this T cell receptor (beta chain). The sample originates from a study of blood T cells in healthy people across ages. A J-beta primer mix and a sample-barcoded 5' primer were used in a second PCR of roughly 6 to 12 cycles. A single record per CDR3 protein comes from TCRdb applying MiXCR to the 5' RACE reads. Of roughly 1,100,000 distinct CDR3 sequences listed, around 25% are singletons. Aged about 6 to 100, donors were systemically healthy Caucasians from Russia. The CDR3 contains 15 residues. Deletions cut 3 bases from V and 0 bases from J, with 10 bases between. Per the germline V gene, CDR1 is SGHTA and CDR2 is FQGTGA. The same specimen was also included in a second study, on T cells of mothers and their children.

The specimen was blood. This chain links TRBV7-3 with TRBJ2-3, with D possibly matching TRBD2 (6 bases). This sequence was found in a girl under 10 years old in good health. The CDR3 DNA reads TGTGCCAGCAGCTTCATAGCGGCAAGCACAGATACGCAGTATTTT. It translates to CASSFIAASTDTQYF.